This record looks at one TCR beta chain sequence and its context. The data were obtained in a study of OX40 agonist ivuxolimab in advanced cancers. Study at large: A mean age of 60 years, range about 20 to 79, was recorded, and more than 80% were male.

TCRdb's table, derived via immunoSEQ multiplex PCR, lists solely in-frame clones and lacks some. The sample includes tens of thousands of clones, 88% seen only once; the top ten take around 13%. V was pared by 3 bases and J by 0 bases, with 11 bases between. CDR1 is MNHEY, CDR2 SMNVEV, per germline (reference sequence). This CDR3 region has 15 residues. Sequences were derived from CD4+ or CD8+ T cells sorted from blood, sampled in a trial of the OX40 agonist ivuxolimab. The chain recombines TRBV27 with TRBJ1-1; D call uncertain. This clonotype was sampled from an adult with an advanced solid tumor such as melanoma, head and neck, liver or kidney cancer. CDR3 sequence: CASSFLPEMNTEAFF. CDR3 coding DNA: TGTGCCAGCAGTTTTCTCCCAGAAATGAACACTGAAGCTTTCTTT.